This TCR beta chain originates from a study of T-cell reconstitution after alpha-beta-depleted transplantation in children. Points from the study as a whole: Newly made T cells mostly supplied T-cell counts and diversity one year after transplant. Several hundred expanded graft clones reportedly gave rise to the alpha-beta T cells present about two months after transplant.

In this sample, this clonotype turned up a few times. Antigen unknown. The germline V gene encodes CDR1 SGHAT and CDR2 FQNNGV. The CDR3 spans 18 residues. J gave up 0 bases and V 2 bases, and 7 bases lay outside the gene matches. Researchers prepared the TCRbeta library using unique molecular identifiers, the study reports. TCRdb fed the PCR reads into MiXCR, producing one record per CDR3 protein. The table lists roughly 490,000 distinct CDR3 sequences, over 10% of them singletons. Sequenced material: PBMCs, mostly from graft donor cells, taken 180 days after TCRalphabeta/CD19-depleted stem cell transplant. The sequence derives from a female patient aged 2-9 years who had a stem cell transplant for aplastic anemia, so the T cells may come from the graft donor. This chain joins TRBV11-2 and TRBJ2-2; 9 nucleotides match TRBD2. The DNA for the CDR3 is TGTGCCAGCAGCTTAAAACTAGCGGGTCCGACGAACACCGGGGAGCTGTTTTTT. Translating gives CASSLKLAGPTNTGELFF.